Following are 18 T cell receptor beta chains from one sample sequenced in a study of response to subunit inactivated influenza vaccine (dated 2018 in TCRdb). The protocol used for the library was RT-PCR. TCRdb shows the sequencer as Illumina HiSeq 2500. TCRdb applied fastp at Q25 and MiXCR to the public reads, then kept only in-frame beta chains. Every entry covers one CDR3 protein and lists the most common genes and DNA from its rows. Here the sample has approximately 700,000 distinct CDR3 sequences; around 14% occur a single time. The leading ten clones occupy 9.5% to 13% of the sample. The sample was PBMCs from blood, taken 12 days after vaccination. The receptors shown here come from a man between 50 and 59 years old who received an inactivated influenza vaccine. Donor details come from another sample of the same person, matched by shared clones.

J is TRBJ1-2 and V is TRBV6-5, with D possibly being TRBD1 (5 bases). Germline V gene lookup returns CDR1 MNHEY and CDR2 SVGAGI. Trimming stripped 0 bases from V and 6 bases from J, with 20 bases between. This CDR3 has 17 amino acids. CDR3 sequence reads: CASSYSWTPSSYNGYTF. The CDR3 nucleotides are TGTGCCAGCAGTTACTCCTGGACACCCTCGTCTTATAATGGCTACACCTTC.

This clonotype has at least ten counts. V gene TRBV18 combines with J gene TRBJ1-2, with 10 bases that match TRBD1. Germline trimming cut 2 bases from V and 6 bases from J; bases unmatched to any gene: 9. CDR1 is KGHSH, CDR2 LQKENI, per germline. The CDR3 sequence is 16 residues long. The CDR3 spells CASSPFTRDRGNGYTF. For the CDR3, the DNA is TGTGCCAGCTCACCATTCACCCGGGACAGGGGAAATGGCTACACCTTC. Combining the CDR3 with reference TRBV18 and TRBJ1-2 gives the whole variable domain NAGVMQNPRHLVRRRGQEARLRCSPMKGHSHVYWYRQLPEEGLKFMVYLQKENIIDESGMPKERFSAEFPKEGPSILRIQQVVRGDSAAYFCASSPFTRDRGNGYTFGSGTRLTVV.

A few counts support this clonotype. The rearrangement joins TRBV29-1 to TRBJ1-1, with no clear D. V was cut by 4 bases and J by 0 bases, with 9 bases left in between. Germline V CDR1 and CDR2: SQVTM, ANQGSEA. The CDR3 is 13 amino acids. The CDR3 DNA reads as TGCAGCGTTGTCGAACAGTTGAACACTGAAGCTTTCTTT. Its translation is CSVVEQLNTEAFF.

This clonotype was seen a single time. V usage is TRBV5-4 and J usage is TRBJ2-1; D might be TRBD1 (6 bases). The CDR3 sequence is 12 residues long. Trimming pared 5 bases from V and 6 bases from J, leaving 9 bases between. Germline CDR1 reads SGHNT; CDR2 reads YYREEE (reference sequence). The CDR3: CASREQGNEQFF. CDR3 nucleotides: TGTGCCAGCAGGGAACAGGGCAATGAGCAGTTCTTC.

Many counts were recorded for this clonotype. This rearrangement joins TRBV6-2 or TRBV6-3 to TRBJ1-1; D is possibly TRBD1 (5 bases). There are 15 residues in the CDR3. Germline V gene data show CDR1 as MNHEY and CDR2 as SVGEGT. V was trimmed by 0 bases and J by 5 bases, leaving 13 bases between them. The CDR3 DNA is TGTGCCAGCAGTTACTCGGACATCGGAAATACTGAAGCTTTCTTT. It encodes CASSYSDIGNTEAFF.

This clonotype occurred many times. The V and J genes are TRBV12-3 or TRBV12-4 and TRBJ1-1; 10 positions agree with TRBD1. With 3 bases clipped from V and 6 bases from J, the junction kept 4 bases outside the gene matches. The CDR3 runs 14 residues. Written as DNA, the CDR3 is TGTGCCAGCAGTTTGGGACAGGGGTTCGCTGAAGCTTTCTTT. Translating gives CASSLGQGFAEAFF.

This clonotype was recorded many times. The CDR3 loop is CASRRQDEAFF. The DNA for the CDR3 is TGCGCCAGCAGGAGACAAGATGAAGCTTTCTTT. The rearrangement joins TRBV5-1 to TRBJ1-1; D not resolved. The V and J ends lost 5 bases and 7 bases respectively, with 9 bases between them. Looked up from germline, CDR1 is SGHRS and CDR2 is YFSETQ. The CDR3 length is 11 residues.

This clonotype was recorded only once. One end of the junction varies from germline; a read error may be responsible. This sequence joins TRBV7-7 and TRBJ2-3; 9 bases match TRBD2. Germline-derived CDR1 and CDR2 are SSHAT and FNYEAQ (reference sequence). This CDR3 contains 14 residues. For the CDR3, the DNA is TGTGCTAGCAGCTTAGCGGGGGAGGCGAATACGCAGTATTTT. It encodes CASSLAGEANTQYF.

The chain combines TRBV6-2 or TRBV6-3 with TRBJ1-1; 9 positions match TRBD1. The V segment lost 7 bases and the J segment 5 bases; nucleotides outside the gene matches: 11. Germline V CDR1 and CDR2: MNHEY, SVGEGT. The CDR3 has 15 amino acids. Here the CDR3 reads CASTKGQGPGTEAFF. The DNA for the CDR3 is TGTGCCAGCACCAAGGGACAGGGACCGGGGACTGAAGCTTTCTTT.

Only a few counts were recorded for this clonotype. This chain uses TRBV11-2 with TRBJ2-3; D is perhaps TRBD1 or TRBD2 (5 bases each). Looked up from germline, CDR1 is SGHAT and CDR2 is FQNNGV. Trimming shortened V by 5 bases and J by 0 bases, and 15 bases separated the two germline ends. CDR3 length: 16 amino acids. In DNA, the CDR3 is TGTGCCAGCAGCCTGGGACGCCCCATAAGCACAGATACGCAGTATTTT. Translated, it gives CASSLGRPISTDTQYF.

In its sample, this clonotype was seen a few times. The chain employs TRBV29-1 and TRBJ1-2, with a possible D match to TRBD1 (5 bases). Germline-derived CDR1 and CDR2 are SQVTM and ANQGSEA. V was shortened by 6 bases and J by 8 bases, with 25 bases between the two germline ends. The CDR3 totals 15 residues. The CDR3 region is CSVGDRDPSVGGYTF. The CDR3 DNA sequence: TGCAGCGTCGGAGACCGGGACCCATCCGTTGGGGGCTACACCTTC.

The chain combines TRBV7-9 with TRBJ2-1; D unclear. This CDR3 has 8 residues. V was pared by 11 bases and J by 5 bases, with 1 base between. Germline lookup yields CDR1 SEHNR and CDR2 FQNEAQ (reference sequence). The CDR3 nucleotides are TGTGCCCACAATGAGCAGTTCTTC. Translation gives CAHNEQFF.

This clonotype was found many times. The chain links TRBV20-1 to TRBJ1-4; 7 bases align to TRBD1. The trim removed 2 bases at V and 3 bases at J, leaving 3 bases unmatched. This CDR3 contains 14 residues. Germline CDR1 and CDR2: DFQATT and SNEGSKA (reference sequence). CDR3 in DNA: TGCAGTGCTAGAAACAGGGGCCCTAATGAAAAACTGTTTTTT. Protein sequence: CSARNRGPNEKLFF.

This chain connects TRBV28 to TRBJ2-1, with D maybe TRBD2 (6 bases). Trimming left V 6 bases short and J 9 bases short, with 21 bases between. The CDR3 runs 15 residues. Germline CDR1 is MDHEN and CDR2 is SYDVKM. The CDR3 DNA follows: TGTGCCAGCAGAAGATGGAGGGAAATAGCGCTTGAGCAGTTCTTC. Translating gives CASRRWREIALEQFF.

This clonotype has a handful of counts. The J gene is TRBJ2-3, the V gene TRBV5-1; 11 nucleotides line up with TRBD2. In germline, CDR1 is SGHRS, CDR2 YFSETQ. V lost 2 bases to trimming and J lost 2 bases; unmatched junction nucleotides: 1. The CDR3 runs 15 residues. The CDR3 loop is CASSFSGRATDTQYF. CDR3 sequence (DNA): TGCGCCAGCAGCTTTAGCGGGAGGGCCACAGATACGCAGTATTTT.

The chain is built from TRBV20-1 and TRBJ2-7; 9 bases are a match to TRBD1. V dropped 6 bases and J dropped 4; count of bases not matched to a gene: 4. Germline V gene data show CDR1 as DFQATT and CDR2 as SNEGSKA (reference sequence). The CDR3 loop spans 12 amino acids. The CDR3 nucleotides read TGCAGTGCGAACGACAGGGGGTACGAGCAGTACTTC. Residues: CSANDRGYEQYF.

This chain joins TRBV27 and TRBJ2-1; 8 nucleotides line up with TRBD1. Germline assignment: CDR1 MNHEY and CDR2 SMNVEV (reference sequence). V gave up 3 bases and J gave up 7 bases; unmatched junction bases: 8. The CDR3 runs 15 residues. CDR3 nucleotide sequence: TGTGCCAGCAGTTTCGGCACAGGGGGATCTAATGAGCAGTTCTTC. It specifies CASSFGTGGSNEQFF.

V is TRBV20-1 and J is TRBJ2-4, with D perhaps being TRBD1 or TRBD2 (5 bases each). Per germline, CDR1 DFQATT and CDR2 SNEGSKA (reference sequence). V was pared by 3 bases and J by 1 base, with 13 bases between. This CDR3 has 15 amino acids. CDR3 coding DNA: TGCAGTGCTAGTCTTTTGGGGGAGGCCAAAAACATTCAGTACTTC. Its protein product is CSASLLGEAKNIQYF.